The next 2 T cell receptor beta chains were all read from a single sample in a study of blood T cell repertoires in COVID-19. Profiling relied on immunoSEQ multiplex PCR, and the TCRdb table lists in-frame clones only, not all of them. The sample records about 120,000 clones, about 78% being singletons. The sample taken for sequencing was peripheral blood. The origin of the receptors is a man between 65 and 79 years old with acute or convalescent COVID-19.

The chain recombines TRBV7-9 with TRBJ2-7, with 8 bases lining up with TRBD1. Trimming at V came to 3 bases and at J to 1 base, leaving 2 bases not matched to a gene. This CDR3 is 14 amino acids long. Per germline, CDR1 SEHNR and CDR2 FQNEAQ (reference sequence). CDR3 sequence: CASSFTGGSYEQYF. The CDR3 coding sequence is TGTGCCAGCAGCTTCACAGGGGGTTCCTACGAGCAGTACTTC.

The chain combines TRBV3-1 (or the pseudogene TRBV3-2) with TRBJ2-7; D gene ambiguous. V lost 4 bases and J 0 bases, leaving 13 bases between the germline ends. From germline, CDR1 is LGHDT and CDR2 YNNKEL (reference sequence). CDR3 length: 15 residues. CDR3 sequence reads: CASSPPTSSSYEQYF. The CDR3 DNA follows: TGTGCCAGCAGCCCCCCGACAAGTTCCTCCTACGAGCAGTACTTC.